The T cell receptor beta chain described here comes from a study of blood T cell repertoires in COVID-19. Study-wide background: PBMCs, B-cell-depleted T cells, or T cells were the source of the cDNA or gDNA that made up the material.

Original methodology: It was from reference gene primer amplification that nucleated cell counts were estimated. Using immunoSEQ multiplex PCR, the repertoire was profiled, and TCRdb retains in-frame clones only, with some absent. Clonal size and the V and J genes are those of that table, whereas D and trimming came from the DNA. Found here are some 210,000 clones, about 76% of them singletons; the top ten hold around 8.9%. CDR3 size: 14 residues. J was trimmed by 4 bases and V by 5 bases; bases with no gene match: 3. Germline V gene data show CDR1 as KGHSH and CDR2 as LQKENI. Participant ages covered 18 to 89 years across around 22 US areas. Cohorts were based on clinical histories the participants reported.

J is TRBJ1-4 and V is TRBV18, with TRBD1 identical over 8 bases. Sequencing was carried out using PBMCs or T cells enriched from blood (not recorded which). The sequence derives from a woman aged 45-65 years with acute COVID-19. The CDR3 loop reads CASSRTGLNEKLFF. The CDR3 region has the DNA TGTGCCAGCTCAAGGACAGGGCTTAATGAAAAACTGTTTTTT.